Given below is one T cell receptor beta chain in context. This specimen comes from a study of shared clonotypes between healthy human individuals. The overall study: A donor's plate count was three for CD4 naive and three for CD4 memory; CD8 naive had two and CD8 memory one.

The CDR3 has 13 residues. V trimming: 3 bases; J trimming: 7 bases; junction bases outside the gene matches: 6. Germline CDR1 is KGHSH and CDR2 is LQKENI. Profiling relied on immunoSEQ multiplex PCR, and the TCRdb table lists in-frame clones only, not all of them. This sample has more than 2 million clones, with about 95% found just once. Healthy HIV-negative adults with no recent acute infections or vaccinations were recruited as donors. The chain links TRBV18 to TRBJ2-7; 7 bases are a match to TRBD1. The receptor comes from a man younger than 35 in good health. The sequencing sample was made of naive CD4+ T cells sorted from blood. Noted subset: CD45RA+ positively selected. Written as DNA, the CDR3 is TGTGCCAGCTCACCTACAGGGGTGGGGGAGCAGTACTTC. Its translation is CASSPTGVGEQYF.